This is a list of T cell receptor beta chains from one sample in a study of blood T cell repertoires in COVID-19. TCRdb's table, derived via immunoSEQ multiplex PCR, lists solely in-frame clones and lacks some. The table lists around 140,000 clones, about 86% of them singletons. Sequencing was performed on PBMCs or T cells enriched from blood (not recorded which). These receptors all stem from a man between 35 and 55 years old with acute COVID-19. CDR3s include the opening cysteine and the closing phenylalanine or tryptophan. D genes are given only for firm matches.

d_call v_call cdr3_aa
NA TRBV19 CASRRGGRDTEAFF
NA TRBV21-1 CASSPLTVGDGYTF
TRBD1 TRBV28 CASLTPLGTGDYSNQPQHF
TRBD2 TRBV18 CASSPPETSLYEQYF
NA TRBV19 CASSIRRRGPHEQYF
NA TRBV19 CASSIGEGRQPQHF
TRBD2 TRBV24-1 CATGGEGTDTQYF
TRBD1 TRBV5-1 CASSSLGQGDHTEAFF
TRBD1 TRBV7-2 CASSGGTGNGHEQYF
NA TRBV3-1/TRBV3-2 CASSQSWTDNTEAFF
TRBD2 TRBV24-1 CATSLGLAGAQQFF
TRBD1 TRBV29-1 CSVTGGAEAFF
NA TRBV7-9 CASSIWTGDTEAFF
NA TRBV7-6 CASSTTGSGNTIYF
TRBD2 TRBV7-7 CASSPSGRGVETQYF
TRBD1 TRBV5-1 CASSSGQGPENSPLHF